This T cell receptor beta chain was found in a study of T cell repertoires in cytomegalovirus infection. Study-level information: The authors used CMV epitopes that were HLA-C-restricted (recently identified) and HLA-B-restricted (well studied). From public TCR beta signatures came an indication of both CMV infection and matching HLA type.

V was clipped by 6 bases and J by 7 bases; unmatched bases: 8. Germline values: CDR1 SEHNR, CDR2 FQNEAQ (reference sequence). This CDR3 region has 13 residues. TCRdb reprocessed the reads with MiXCR, giving one entry per CDR3 protein. There are about half a million distinct CDR3 sequences in the sample; approximately 40% occur only once, and around 45% lies in the top ten. Note on this clonotype: Its matching antigen is unknown.

The source was cultured PBMCs, collected from culture after CMV antigen stimulation. The chain recombines TRBV7-9 with TRBJ2-7; TRBD1 matches at 8 bases. This clonotype was obtained from a human donor in good health (CMV status not recorded). Some clones in this sample may be carry-over from other donors' samples. CDR3 protein: CASSFGQGWEQYF. CDR3 DNA: TGTGCCAGCAGTTTCGGACAGGGTTGGGAGCAGTACTTC.